This T cell receptor beta chain originates from a study of T cell changes during pregnancy in multiple sclerosis. Method: immunoSEQ multiplex PCR; TCRdb's copy keeps in-frame clones and lacks some. This table holds around 81,000 clones, roughly 92% found once. The CDR3 has 13 amino acids. Germline CDR1 SGHTS, CDR2 YDEGEE. V dropped 3 bases and J dropped 4 bases, with 11 bases sitting between them. This material consisted of peripheral blood, taken after pregnancy. The V gene is TRBV5-8, the J gene TRBJ2-7; no definite D call. This receptor was identified in a female donor in good health, enrolled as a control in a pregnancy study. The CDR3 nucleotides are TGTGCCAGCAGCTCCTCGTCTGAGTACGAGCAGTACTTC. The encoded protein is CASSSSSEYEQYF.